This T cell receptor (beta chain) emerged from a study of control samples from healthy donors and cancer patients. Germline lookup yields CDR1 SGHRS and CDR2 YFSETQ. The CDR3 spans 15 residues. Trimming left V 1 base short and J 0 bases short, with 7 bases between. Clones were read by immunoSEQ multiplex PCR, and TCRdb kept only the in-frame ones, dropping some. The profile shows 40,000 to 65,000 clones, around 90% of them singletons. The rearrangement joins TRBV5-1 to TRBJ1-4; the D is unclear. The sample comprised PBMCs. The clonotype comes from a man aged 55 to 70 with head and neck cancer. CDR3 loop: CASSLSGATNEKLFF. CDR3 coding DNA: TGCGCCAGCAGCTTGAGTGGTGCAACTAATGAAAAACTGTTTTTT.